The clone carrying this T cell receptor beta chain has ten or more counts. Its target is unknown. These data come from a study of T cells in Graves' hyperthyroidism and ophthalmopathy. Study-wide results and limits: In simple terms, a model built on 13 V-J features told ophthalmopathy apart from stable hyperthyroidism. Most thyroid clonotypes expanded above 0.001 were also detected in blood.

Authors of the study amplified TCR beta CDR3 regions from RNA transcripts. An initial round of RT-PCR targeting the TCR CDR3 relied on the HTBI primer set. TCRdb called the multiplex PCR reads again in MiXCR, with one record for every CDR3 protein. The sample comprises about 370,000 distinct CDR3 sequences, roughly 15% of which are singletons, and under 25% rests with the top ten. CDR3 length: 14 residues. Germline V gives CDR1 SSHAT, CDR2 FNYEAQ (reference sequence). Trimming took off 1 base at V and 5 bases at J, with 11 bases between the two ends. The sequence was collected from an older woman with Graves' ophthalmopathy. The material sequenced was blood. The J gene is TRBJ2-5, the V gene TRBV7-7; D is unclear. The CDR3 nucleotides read TGTGCCAGCAGCTTAGACCTAACGGCGGAGACCCAGTACTTC. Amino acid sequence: CASSLDLTAETQYF.